This T cell receptor beta chain was sequenced during a study of cytomegalovirus exposure and HLA in healthy donors. To note about this clone: At one end the junction does not follow the germline gene, possibly because of a read error.

CDR3 length: 14 residues. CDR1 is SGHNT, CDR2 YYREEE, per germline (reference sequence). Both 60 Vbeta primers and 13 Jbeta primers went into the PCR. Repertoires were generated with immunoSEQ multiplex PCR, while TCRdb's copy carries only in-frame clones and drops some. Here the sample spans 95,000 to 150,000 clones, 81% being singletons. The receptor was derived from a man younger than 35 in good health and CMV-seronegative. V and J are TRBV5-4 and TRBJ2-7; no definite D call. Sequenced input: PBMCs. The CDR3 here is CASSLSPSHYGQYF. In DNA, the CDR3 is TGTGCCAGCAGCTTGAGCCCCTCCCACTACGGGCAGTACTTC.